The 10 T cell receptor beta chains given below trace back to one sample, sequenced in a study of T cell responses to AZD1222 COVID-19 vaccine. TCRdb's copy holds only in-frame clones and misses some; the assay was immunoSEQ multiplex PCR. The sample lists more than 110,000 clones, 85% to 95% occurring once. This material consisted of peripheral blood, taken on day 0 of AZD1222 vaccination. These receptors were obtained from an adult in good health.

The V and J genes are TRBV15 and TRBJ2-3; a weak D match, TRBD1 (6 bases). CDR3 length: 13 residues. Trimming pared 6 bases from V and 5 bases from J, leaving 12 bases between. Germline loops: CDR1 LNHNV, CDR2 YYDKDF (reference sequence). The CDR3 DNA sequence: TGTGCCACCAGTTTACAGGGTGGAGATACGCAGTATTTT. Encoded protein: CATSLQGGDTQYF.

The chain uses TRBV19 and TRBJ2-2, with D possibly being TRBD1 (5 bases). The germline gives CDR1 LNHDA, CDR2 SQIVND (reference sequence). This CDR3 spans 15 amino acids. V lost 5 bases and J 4 bases, leaving 14 bases between the germline ends. The CDR3 bases are TGTGCCAGTAGTCCATACACAGGCGGCACCGGGGAGCTGTTTTTT. It is translated as CASSPYTGGTGELFF.

The gene calls are TRBV6-2 or TRBV6-3 and TRBJ2-5, with D unclear. Trimming removed 2 bases at V and 5 bases at J, with 9 bases between. CDR3 size: 13 residues. Germline CDR1 reads MNHEY; CDR2 reads SVGEGT. The CDR3 region has the DNA TGTGCCAGCAGTTACCACGAGAGGGAGACCCAGTACTTC. This codes for CASSYHERETQYF.

The chain has TRBV5-1 and TRBJ1-4; D gene ambiguous. Germline values: CDR1 SGHRS, CDR2 YFSETQ. The V end was cut by 4 bases, the J end by 0 bases, with 13 bases between. The CDR3 is made up of 16 amino acids. Here the CDR3 reads CASSPGLHATNEKLFF. The DNA for the CDR3 is TGCGCCAGCAGCCCGGGCTTACATGCAACTAATGAAAAACTGTTTTTT.

J is TRBJ2-1 and V is TRBV10-3, with a tentative D call TRBD1 (6 bases). V lost 2 bases to trimming and J lost 3 bases, with 8 bases between them. The CDR3 is 14 amino acids. Germline V gives CDR1 ENHRY, CDR2 SYGVKD. The CDR3 is CAISEGQYYNEQFF. Here the CDR3 DNA reads TGTGCCATCAGTGAGGGACAGTACTACAATGAGCAGTTCTTC.

The V call is TRBV5-6, the J call TRBJ2-7, with D perhaps TRBD1 or TRBD2 (7 bases each). CDR1 and CDR2 (germline): SGHDT, YYEEEE. The CDR3 contains 15 residues. V was clipped by 3 bases and J by 2 bases, with 15 bases between them. Written as DNA, the CDR3 is TGTGCCAGCAGCTGGCGCAGGGGGGGAGCCTACGAGCAGTACTTC. Protein product: CASSWRRGGAYEQYF.

The gene calls are TRBV6-2 or TRBV6-3 and TRBJ1-2, with TRBD1 as a possible D gene (5 bases). Germline CDR1 reads MNHEY; CDR2 reads SVGEGT. V lost 5 bases and J lost 6, with 19 bases in between. CDR3 length: 15 amino acids. The CDR3: CASSLGWPLRDGYTF. The DNA of the CDR3 is TGTGCCAGCAGTCTAGGCTGGCCGCTCAGGGATGGCTACACCTTC.

This chain connects TRBV3-1 (or the pseudogene TRBV3-2) to TRBJ2-7; 9 bases agree with TRBD2. The CDR3 length is 16 residues. Germline V gene lookup returns CDR1 LGHDT and CDR2 YNNKEL (reference sequence). V was pared by 5 bases and J by 0 bases, with 8 bases of the junction left unmatched. CDR3 sequence reads: CASSGLGSGSSYEQYF. CDR3 nucleotides: TGTGCCAGCAGCGGGTTGGGTAGCGGGAGCTCCTACGAGCAGTACTTC.

This rearrangement joins TRBV5-1 to TRBJ2-5; possibly TRBD1 for D (6 bases). The CDR3 length is 14 residues. Germline V gene sequence: CDR1 SGHRS, CDR2 YFSETQ. The ends were cut back, 0 bases at V and 5 bases at J, with 11 bases in the middle. DNA for the CDR3: TGCGCCAGCAGCTTGGGACAGGCGGTCGAGACCCAGTACTTC. It encodes CASSLGQAVETQYF.

The V call is TRBV19, the J call TRBJ2-2; D is uncertain. The V end was cut by 5 bases, the J end by 7 bases, with 14 bases between. The CDR3 sequence is 14 residues long. Per germline, CDR1 LNHDA and CDR2 SQIVND (reference sequence). The CDR3 nucleotides read TGTGCCAGTAGTTCCTCGCCGGCAATCGGGGAGCTGTTTTTT. Encoded protein: CASSSSPAIGELFF.